This T cell receptor beta chain originates from a study of blood T cell repertoires in COVID-19 (dated by TCRdb to 2019 to 2021). At the level of the whole study: The collaborator samples originated in the United States, Italy and Spain and spanned the acute and convalescent phases of COVID-19. The material from the prospective study consisted of cDNA or gDNA derived from T cells, B-cell-depleted T cells, or PBMCs. The dataset comprised deeply sampled blood TCRbeta repertoires from subjects exposed to, actively infected with, or recovered from COVID-19. The repertoires were released in a freely available public database meant as a resource for research on the immune response to SARS-CoV-2. The samples were drawn from the first 160 participants of the ongoing ImmuneRACE study and from roughly 1,300 subjects provided by 6 global collaborators. Nearly every sample came with metadata listing a de-identified subject ID, COVID-19 status, age in years and sex. Where available, HLA class I and class II types were obtained from metadata supplied by the sample provider rather than from assay-based typing.

TCRbeta CDR3 regions were amplified from genomic DNA by means of the immunoSEQ Assay, a bias-controlled multiplex PCR. From the authors' description of their analysis: Within the assay, amplification of reference gene primers was used to estimate how many nucleated cells each sample contained. Sequence reads were collapsed and filtered to measure the absolute abundance of every unique TCRbeta CDR3 rearrangement. For each sample, productive Simpson clonality was calculated by taking the square root of Simpson's diversity index across productive rearrangements. Here the immuneACCESS table is served through TCRdb, limited to in-frame sequences with V and J called. Missing clones are a known gap in these copies; in checked studies unresolved V genes cover under half, and the rest lacks a known reason. That table furnishes V, J and clone size, whereas the DNA furnished D and trimming. Within this sample are 310,000 or so clones, with about 85% of them counted one time only. The ten largest account for approximately 5.4% of the sample.

In the prospective study, participants were about 18 to 100 years old, resided in approximately 22 geographic areas of the United States, and were enrolled through a virtual design. In the prospective study, participants were assigned to cohorts based on the clinical history participants reported in a screening survey and a study questionnaire. Recovered participants in ImmuneRACE Cohort 3 were defined by two consecutive negative NP/OP PCR tests, clearance by a healthcare professional, or resolution of symptoms. In the prospective study, mobile phlebotomists collected whole blood, serum and a nasopharyngeal or oropharyngeal swab from each participant. Additional blood draws and questionnaires over an approximately 2-month period could optionally be provided by prospective study participants. Blood samples from the prospective study were shipped frozen or at room temperature prior to DNA extraction.

What the study reported, not specific to this receptor: Clinical and demographic metadata were provided uncurated, with the amount varying by source and participant.

Sequences SGHAT (CDR1) and FQNNGV (CDR2) are obtained from the germline V gene. Trimmed from V: 4 bases; trimmed from J: 10 bases; junction bases lacking a gene match: 8. The CDR3 goes from the cysteine to the phenylalanine over 14 residues. The read is trimmed to its CDR3 DNA, 42 bases read in frame from base 1. Regarding this clone: Which antigen it targets is not known. No base qualities exist here, and no much larger clone lies one base off it.

The origin of this receptor is a woman in her twenties or thirties who had recovered from COVID-19. The chain couples TRBV11-2 to TRBJ1-4, and TRBD1 matches 8 of the central bases. The sample comprised PBMCs or T cells enriched from blood (not recorded which). CDR3 region: CASSSGQGGGKLFF. The DNA sequence is as follows: TGTGCCAGCAGCTCCGGACAGGGCGGCGGAAAACTGTTTTTT.